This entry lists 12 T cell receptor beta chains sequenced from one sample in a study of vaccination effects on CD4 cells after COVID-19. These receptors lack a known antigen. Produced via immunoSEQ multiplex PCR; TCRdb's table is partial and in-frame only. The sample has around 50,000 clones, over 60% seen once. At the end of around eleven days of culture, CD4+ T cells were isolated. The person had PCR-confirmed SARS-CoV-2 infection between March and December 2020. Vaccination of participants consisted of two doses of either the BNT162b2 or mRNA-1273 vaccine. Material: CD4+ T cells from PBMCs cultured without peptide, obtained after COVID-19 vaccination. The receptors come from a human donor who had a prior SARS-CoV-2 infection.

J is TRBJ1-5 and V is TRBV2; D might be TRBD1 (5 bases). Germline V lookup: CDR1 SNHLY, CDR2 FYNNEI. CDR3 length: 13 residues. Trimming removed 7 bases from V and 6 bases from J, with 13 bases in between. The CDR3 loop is CASKSSGTQPQHF. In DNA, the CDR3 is TGTGCCAGCAAAAGTAGCGGGACTCAGCCCCAGCATTTT.

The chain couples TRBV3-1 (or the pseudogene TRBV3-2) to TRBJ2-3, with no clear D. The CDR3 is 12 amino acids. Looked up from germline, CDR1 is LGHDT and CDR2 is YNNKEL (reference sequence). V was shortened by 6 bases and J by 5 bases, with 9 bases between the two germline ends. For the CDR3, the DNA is TGTGCCAGCAGTTTTAGTCAAGATACGCAGTATTTT. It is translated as CASSFSQDTQYF.

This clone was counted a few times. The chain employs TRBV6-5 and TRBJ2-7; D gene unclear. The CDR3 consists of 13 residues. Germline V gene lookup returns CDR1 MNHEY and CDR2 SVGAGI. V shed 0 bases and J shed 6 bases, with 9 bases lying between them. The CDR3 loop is CASSYSALVEQYF. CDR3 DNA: TGTGCCAGCAGTTACTCGGCGCTCGTCGAGCAGTACTTC.

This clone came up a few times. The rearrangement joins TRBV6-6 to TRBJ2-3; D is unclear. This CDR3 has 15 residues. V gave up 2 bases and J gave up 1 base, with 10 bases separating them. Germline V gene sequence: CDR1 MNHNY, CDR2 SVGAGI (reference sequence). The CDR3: CASSYRPAGTDTQYF. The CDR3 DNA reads TGTGCCAGCAGTTACAGGCCAGCTGGCACAGATACGCAGTATTTT.

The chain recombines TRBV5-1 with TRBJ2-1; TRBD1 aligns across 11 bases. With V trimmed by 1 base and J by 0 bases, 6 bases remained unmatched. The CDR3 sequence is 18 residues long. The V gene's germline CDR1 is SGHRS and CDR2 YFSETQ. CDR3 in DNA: TGCGCCAGCAGCTTGTTTGGGACAGGGGGTTACTCCTACAATGAGCAGTTCTTC. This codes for CASSLFGTGGYSYNEQFF. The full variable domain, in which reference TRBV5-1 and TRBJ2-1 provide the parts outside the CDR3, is KAGVTQTPRYLIKTRGQQVTLSCSPISGHRSVSWYQQTPGQGLQFLFEYFSETQRNKGNFPGRFSGRQFSNSRSEMNVSTLELGDSALYLCASSLFGTGGYSYNEQFFGPGTRLTVL.

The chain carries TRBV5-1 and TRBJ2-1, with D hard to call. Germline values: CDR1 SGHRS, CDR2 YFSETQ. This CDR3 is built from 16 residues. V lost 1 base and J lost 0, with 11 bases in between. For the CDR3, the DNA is TGCGCCAGCAGCTTGATGTTATCTGACTCCTACAATGAGCAGTTCTTC. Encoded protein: CASSLMLSDSYNEQFF.

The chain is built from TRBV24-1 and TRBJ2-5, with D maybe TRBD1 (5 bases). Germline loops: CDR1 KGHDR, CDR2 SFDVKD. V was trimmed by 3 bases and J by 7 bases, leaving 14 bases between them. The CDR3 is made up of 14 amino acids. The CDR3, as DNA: TGTGCCACCAGTGATGCGACAGCTCCTGGGACCCAGTACTTC. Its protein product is CATSDATAPGTQYF.

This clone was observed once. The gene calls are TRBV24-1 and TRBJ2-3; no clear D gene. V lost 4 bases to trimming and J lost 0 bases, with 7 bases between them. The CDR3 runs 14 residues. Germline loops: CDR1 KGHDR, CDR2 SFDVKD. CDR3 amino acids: CATSEQGSTDTQYF. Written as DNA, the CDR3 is TGTGCCACCAGTGAACAAGGGAGCACAGATACGCAGTATTTT.

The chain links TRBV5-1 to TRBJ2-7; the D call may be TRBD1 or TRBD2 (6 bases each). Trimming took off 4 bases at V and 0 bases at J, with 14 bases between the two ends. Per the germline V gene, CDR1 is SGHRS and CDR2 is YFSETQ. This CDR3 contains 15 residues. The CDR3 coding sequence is TGCGCCAGCAGCGGCGGGACAATTCTCTCCTACGAGCAGTACTTC. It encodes CASSGGTILSYEQYF.

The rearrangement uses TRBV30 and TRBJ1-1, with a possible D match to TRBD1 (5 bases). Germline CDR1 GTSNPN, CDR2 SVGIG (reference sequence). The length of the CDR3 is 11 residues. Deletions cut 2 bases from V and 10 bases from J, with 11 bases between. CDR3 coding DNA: TGTGCCTGGAGTCTGGGGCGGGGAGCTTTCTTT. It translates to CAWSLGRGAFF.

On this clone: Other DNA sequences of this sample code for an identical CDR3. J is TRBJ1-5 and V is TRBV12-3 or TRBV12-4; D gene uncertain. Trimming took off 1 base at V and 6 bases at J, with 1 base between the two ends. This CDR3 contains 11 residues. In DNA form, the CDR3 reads TGTGCCAGCAGTTTAGGTCAGCCCCAGCATTTT. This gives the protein CASSLGQPQHF.

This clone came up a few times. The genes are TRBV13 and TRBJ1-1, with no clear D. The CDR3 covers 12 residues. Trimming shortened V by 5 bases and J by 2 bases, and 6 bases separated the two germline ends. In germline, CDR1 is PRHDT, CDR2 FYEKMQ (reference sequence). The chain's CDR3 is CASSLRNTEAFF. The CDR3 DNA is TGTGCCAGCAGCCTAAGAAACACTGAAGCTTTCTTT.